These 6 T cell receptor beta chains were all obtained from the same sample, sequenced in a study of blood T cells in healthy people across ages. Primed by a sample-barcoded 5' primer and a J-beta primer mix, a second PCR proceeded for about 6 to 11 cycles. Each CDR3 protein is one row after TCRdb ran MiXCR on the 5' RACE reads. The sample has some 640,000 distinct CDR3 sequences, about half seen once. The sequencing input was blood. All receptors derive from a woman aged 55 to 70 in good health.

This sequence joins TRBV29-1 and TRBJ2-1; 13 bases map to TRBD2. Germline-derived CDR1 and CDR2 are SQVTM and ANQGSEA. The CDR3 length is 15 residues. After removal of 8 bases from V and 6 bases from J, the junction contained 10 bases not matched to a gene. This chain's CDR3 is CSTGLAGESGNEQFF. Here the CDR3 DNA reads TGCAGCACCGGACTAGCGGGAGAATCGGGCAATGAGCAGTTCTTC.

This clonotype was counted only a few times. This chain joins TRBV28 and TRBJ2-7, with 10 bases lining up with TRBD2. CDR1 is MDHEN and CDR2 is SYDVKM in the germline V gene. V shed 1 base and J 5 bases; nucleotides not matched to a gene: 17. This CDR3 spans 19 amino acids. The CDR3 loop is CASSLSRGVSGRALHEQYF. CDR3 bases: TGTGCCAGCAGTTTATCCCGCGGTGTGAGCGGGAGGGCCCTCCACGAGCAGTACTTC.

V is TRBV7-8 and J is TRBJ1-1, with D unresolved. This CDR3 spans 14 amino acids. Germline assignment: CDR1 SGHVS and CDR2 FQNEAQ. Trimming left V 1 base short and J 1 base short, with 7 bases between. This CDR3 reads CASSLVSQNTEAFF. The CDR3 DNA is TGTGCCAGCAGCTTAGTGTCCCAGAACACTGAAGCTTTCTTT. Using reference TRBV7-8 and TRBJ1-1 for the parts outside the CDR3, the full variable domain is GAGVSQSPRYKVAKRGQDVALRCDPISGHVSLFWYQQALGQGPEFLTYFQNEAQLDKSGLPSDRFFAERPEGSVSTLKIQRTQQEDSAVYLCASSLVSQNTEAFFGQGTRLTVV.

This sequence joins TRBV5-1 and TRBJ2-7; perhaps D is TRBD1 or TRBD2 (5 bases each). This CDR3 has 13 residues. V lost 4 bases to trimming and J lost 4 bases, with 12 bases between them. From germline, CDR1 is SGHRS and CDR2 YFSETQ. CDR3 sequence: CASSPRDLYEQYF. The CDR3 coding sequence is TGCGCCAGCAGCCCCCGGGACCTTTACGAGCAGTACTTC.

V and J are TRBV6-5 and TRBJ2-6, with 7 positions matching TRBD1. J lost 3 bases, V lost 6 bases, and 5 bases had no gene match. The CDR3 extends over 15 amino acids. Germline CDR1 and CDR2: MNHEY and SVGAGI. The CDR3 DNA reads TGTGCCAGCAGACAGGGGATTGTTGGGGCCAACGTCCTGACTTTC. Translation: CASRQGIVGANVLTF.

This clonotype was seen only a few times. J is TRBJ2-7 and V is TRBV20-1, with TRBD1 as a possible D gene (7 bases). V was trimmed by 3 bases and J by 1 base, leaving 16 bases between them. This CDR3 has 15 amino acids. The germline V gene has CDR1 DFQATT and CDR2 SNEGSKA (reference sequence). The CDR3 nucleotides are TGCAGTGCTAGGGCCCAGGCAGGGGGGTCCTACGAGCAGTACTTC. This encodes CSARAQAGGSYEQYF.